This T cell receptor beta chain originates from a study of blood T cell repertoires in COVID-19. Whole-study context: Material from acute and convalescent COVID-19 was sourced from the United States, Italy and Spain.

Per the study methods: Scientists estimated how many nucleated cells there were by amplifying reference gene primers. This table comes from immunoSEQ multiplex PCR, and its TCRdb copy is limited to in-frame clones, with some not included. V, J and clone size derive from that table, while D and trimming were established from the DNA sequence. The sample comprises about 130,000 clones, more than 75% of which are singletons, and roughly 5.2% rests with the top ten. Patients of the Seattle cohort, enrolled during active infection, were followed longitudinally. Sequenced sample: peripheral blood. This receptor was obtained from a woman between 70 and 85 years old with COVID-19, enrolled during active disease.

This CDR3 is CASSQSRGTDTQYF. The CDR3 DNA follows: TGTGCCAGCAGCCAATCTAGGGGAACAGATACGCAGTATTTT. The V call is TRBV11-2, the J call TRBJ2-3; D is possibly TRBD1 (5 bases). V lost 5 bases and J 3 bases, leaving 12 bases between the germline ends. In germline, CDR1 is SGHAT, CDR2 FQNNGV. The CDR3 runs to 14 residues.